These 26 T cell receptor beta chains originate from one sample sequenced in a study of tumor-infiltrating lymphocytes in primary liver carcinoma. Constant-region priming of approximately 500 ng total RNA yielded TCR beta cDNA. Researchers made the TCR beta libraries by running three nested multiplex PCR rounds with slightly modified ARM-PCR. TRBV1-TRBV30 forward primers paired with a C-beta reverse primer drove the first two PCR rounds, roughly 9 cycles each. In TCRdb, the multiplex PCR reads were re-called with MiXCR into one record per CDR3 protein. Of 100,000 or so distinct CDR3 sequences listed, 55% to 75% are singletons. Unsorted bulk tissue (roughly 19-31 mg) underwent RNA and DNA co-extraction. Sample: liver tumor tissue from sampling region 5. The subset: tumor region T5, tumor centre. These receptors were obtained from a woman aged 60-75 years with primary liver carcinoma and hepatitis B virus infection.

Turning to this clonotype: One junction end disagrees with the germline gene, perhaps due to a read error. The genes are TRBV6-5 and TRBJ2-7; TRBD2 matches 7 bases. This CDR3 region has 14 residues. The germline V gene has CDR1 MNHEY and CDR2 SVGAGI. CDR3 in amino acids: CASSSGAKTYEQHF. In DNA, the CDR3 is TGTGCCAGCAGTAGCGGGGCTAAGACCTACGAGCAGCACTTC.

Notes on this clonotype: A read error is possible here, since a much larger clone lies one base away. The chain's CDR3 is CASGTATYENLFF. The CDR3 DNA sequence: TGTGCCAGCGGGACAGCTACTTATGAAAATCTGTTTTTT. The chain combines TRBV28 with TRBJ1-4; 7 positions agree with TRBD1. The CDR3 has 13 amino acids. Germline V gene sequence: CDR1 MDHEN, CDR2 SYDVKM.

The chain couples TRBV6-6 to TRBJ2-7, with D perhaps matching TRBD1 (5 bases). V lost 0 bases and J lost 5, with 20 bases in between. This CDR3 comprises 17 residues. Germline CDR1 reads MNHNY; CDR2 reads SVGAGI (reference sequence). CDR3 amino acids: CASSYSWAFTGAHEQYF. The CDR3, as DNA: TGTGCCAGCAGTTACTCGTGGGCCTTCACAGGCGCCCACGAGCAGTACTTC.

Points on this clonotype: At one end the junction does not follow the germline gene, possibly because of a read error. J is TRBJ2-3 and V is TRBV29-1, with 8 bases matching TRBD1. The V gene's germline CDR1 is SQVTM and CDR2 ANQGSEA. The length of the CDR3 is 13 residues. The CDR3 DNA sequence: TGCAGCGCCTTACAGGGGGGAAGAGGTACGCAATATTTT. Translation: CSALQGGRGTQYF.

The table lists this clonotype with many counts. The rearrangement uses TRBV28 and TRBJ2-1; 11 positions agree with TRBD2. Germline V gene data show CDR1 as MDHEN and CDR2 as SYDVKM. CDR3 length: 16 amino acids. With V trimmed by 6 bases and J by 5 bases, 9 bases remained unmatched. The chain's CDR3 is CASSSPGLADNNEQFF. The CDR3 DNA follows: TGTGCCAGCAGCTCCCCGGGACTAGCGGATAACAATGAGCAGTTCTTC.

To note about this clonotype: The junction shows a germline mismatch at one end, possibly a read error. This chain joins TRBV5-1 and TRBJ2-7; 10 positions match TRBD2. CDR1 and CDR2 (germline): SGHRS, YFSETQ. The CDR3 has 15 residues. The CDR3 DNA reads TGCGCCAGCGGCTCAGGGACTAGCGTCGGTCACGAGCAATACTTC. This sequence encodes CASGSGTSVGHEQYF. Complete variable domain (other parts from reference TRBV5-1 and TRBJ2-7): KAGVTQTPRYLIKTRGQQVTLSCSPISGHRSVSWYQQTPGQGLQFLFEYFSETQRNKGNFPGRFSGRQFSNSRSEMNVSTLELGDSALYLCASGSGTSVGHEQYFGPGTRLTVT.

V gene TRBV28 combines with J gene TRBJ2-1, with unresolved D. Germline V lookup: CDR1 MDHEN, CDR2 SYDVKM. The CDR3 sequence is 16 residues long. Trimming shortened V by 5 bases and J by 1 base, and 15 bases separated the two germline ends. The CDR3, as DNA: TGTGCCAGCAGTGCGATTCTCTCGGGTTCCTACAATGAGCAGTTCTTC. Translating it yields CASSAILSGSYNEQFF.

This clonotype was found many times. The CDR3 protein is CASSAQGQGIGYTF. The DNA for the CDR3 is TGTGCCAGCAGCGCCCAGGGACAGGGGATCGGCTACACCTTC. V gene TRBV14 combines with J gene TRBJ1-2, with 10 bases aligning to TRBD1. Germline V CDR1 and CDR2: SGHDN, FVKESK. This CDR3 region has 14 residues. Unmatched junction bases numbered 8, after V lost 5 bases and J lost 8 bases.

Turning to this clonotype: One end of the junction fails to match germline, which may point to a read error. The chain links TRBV11-2 to TRBJ2-3; D unresolved. Germline CDR1 and CDR2: SGHAT and FQNNGV. The CDR3 has 15 amino acids. CDR3 DNA: TGTACCAGTACGAGTACTCCCGCAGGAGCATATACACAGTATTTT. It yields the protein CTSTSTPAGAYTQYF.

Ten or more counts support this clonotype. V and J are TRBV29-1 and TRBJ2-6; no firm D call. V was trimmed by 4 bases and J by 2 bases, leaving 6 bases between them. Germline V gene sequence: CDR1 SQVTM, CDR2 ANQGSEA. The length of the CDR3 is 13 residues. CDR3 DNA: TGCAGCGTTGGGGGAACTGGGGCCAACGTCCTGACTTTC. Its protein is CSVGGTGANVLTF.

Of note for this clonotype: The junction does not match germline at one end; this may be a read error. The DNA of the CDR3 is TGTGCAAGCAGCAAGAGGCTAGCGGGAGGGCCGGGGGATGAGCAGTTCTTC. Amino acid sequence: CASSKRLAGGPGDEQFF. The V gene is TRBV11-2, the J gene TRBJ2-1; 12 nucleotides line up with TRBD2. The CDR3 consists of 17 residues. Germline V CDR1 and CDR2: SGHAT, FQNNGV. The whole variable domain, filled in from reference TRBV11-2 and TRBJ2-1, reads EAGVAQSPRYKIIEKRQSVAFWCNPISGHATLYWYQQILGQGPKLLIQFQNNGVVDDSQLPKDRFSAERLKGVDSTLKIQPAKLEDSAVYLCASSKRLAGGPGDEQFFGPGTRLTVL.

This clonotype was recorded only once. The CDR3 spells CASSDHLRSGSSKDGYTF. DNA for the CDR3: TGTGCCAGCAGTGACCACCTTAGGAGTGGAAGTAGTAAGGATGGCTACACCTTC. The chain is built from TRBV6-1 and TRBJ1-2, with unresolved D. The CDR3 totals 18 residues. Germline lookup yields CDR1 MNHNS and CDR2 SASEGT. V was pared by 3 bases and J by 6 bases, with 26 bases between.

The rearrangement links TRBV12-3 or TRBV12-4 to TRBJ2-5; D possibly uses TRBD1 or TRBD2 (5 bases each). The CDR3 totals 17 residues. CDR3 nucleotide sequence: TGTGTCAGTAGTTTTCGGGGAGTGGGGGTCATCAGGGAGACCCAGTACTTC. It yields the protein CVSSFRGVGVIRETQYF.

Regarding this clonotype: A much larger clonotype is one base distant, so this may be a read error. The rearrangement uses TRBV12-3 or TRBV12-4 and TRBJ2-2, with D perhaps TRBD1 or TRBD2 (5 bases each). Trimming pared 6 bases from V and 4 bases from J, leaving 18 bases between. The CDR3 consists of 16 residues. In DNA form, the CDR3 reads TGTGCCAGCAGCATCCAAGCGGTGAGGGGCACCGGGGAGCTGTTTTTT. It encodes CASSIQAVRGTGELFF.

Notes on this clonotype: A read error may be the cause here, since a much bigger clone is one base away. For the CDR3, the DNA is TGTGTCAGCAGTTACGGGACAGGGGGGTTCGAAAACATTCAGTACTTC. Translating gives CVSSYGTGGFENIQYF. V is TRBV6-6 and J is TRBJ2-4, with 11 bases aligning to TRBD1. Germline V gene sequence: CDR1 MNHNY, CDR2 SVGAGI (reference sequence). The CDR3 is made up of 16 amino acids.

The chain joins TRBV21-1 to TRBJ1-5. TRBV21-1 is annotated as a pseudogene. The CDR3 length is 15 residues. CDR3 nucleotides: TGTGCCAGCTCCCTACCGGGACTTCTCGTGAGGCCCCAGCATTTT. Its protein product is CASSLPGLLVRPQHF.

This rearrangement joins TRBV11-2 to TRBJ2-7; TRBD2 matches 10 bases. The germline CDR1 and CDR2 sequences are SGHAT and FQNNGV. V lost 1 base to trimming and J lost 10 bases; unmatched junction nucleotides: 13. The CDR3 has 16 amino acids. The CDR3 DNA follows: TGTGCCAGCAGCTTAGGCCGTCTAGCGGGAGCTGCTGACCAGTACTTC. Encoded protein: CASSLGRLAGAADQYF.

The chain employs TRBV4-2 and TRBJ2-1; 8 bases are shared with TRBD2. The junction had 8 bases not matched to a gene; V was cut back by 4 bases and J by 6 bases. The CDR3 runs 15 residues. Germline V gene data show CDR1 as LGHNA and CDR2 as YNFKEQ. CDR3 protein: CASSLDRTSSNEQFF. CDR3 nucleotide sequence: TGTGCCAGCAGCCTAGATAGGACTAGCAGCAATGAGCAGTTCTTC.

A word on this clonotype: At one end, the junction sequence differs from germline, possibly due to a read error. This chain joins TRBV28 and TRBJ2-5; D possibly corresponds to TRBD1 (6 bases). The length of the CDR3 is 16 residues. The V gene's germline CDR1 is MDHEN and CDR2 SYDVKM. The CDR3 region is CASRTIRGGEGETQCF. Written as DNA, the CDR3 is TGTGCCAGCAGAACGATCAGGGGTGGGGAAGGGGAGACCCAGTGCTTC.

In its sample, this clonotype was seen once. The conserved final phenylalanine or tryptophan is absent from the CDR3, which likely points to a read error. V gene TRBV28 combines with J gene TRBJ2-5, with D possibly TRBD1 on 6 matching bases. The CDR3 runs 13 residues. The germline CDR1 and CDR2 sequences are MDHEN and SYDVKM. V was pared by 5 bases and J by 5 bases, with 12 bases between. DNA of the CDR3: TGTGCCAGCAGTCGGACAGAGCTGGAGACCCAGTACTCC. Amino acid sequence: CASSRTELETQYS.

Many counts were recorded for this clonotype. V gene TRBV6-1 combines with J gene TRBJ1-6; D is undetermined. The V and J ends lost 3 bases and 8 bases respectively, with 11 bases between them. Per germline, CDR1 MNHNS and CDR2 SASEGT. The CDR3 extends over 14 amino acids. The CDR3 reads CASSEFLVDSPLHF. The CDR3 region has the DNA TGTGCCAGCAGTGAGTTTCTCGTCGATTCACCCCTCCACTTT.

Concerning this clonotype itself: A much larger clone is a single base away; this may be a read error. Here the CDR3 omits its conserved ending phenylalanine or tryptophan, so a read error is the likely source. This sequence joins TRBV5-4 and TRBJ2-5; D remains ambiguous. V lost 9 bases and J lost 3, with 18 bases in between. The V gene's germline CDR1 is SGHNT and CDR2 YYREEE (reference sequence). CDR3 size: 14 residues. Here the CDR3 reads CATSPKALKETQYL. CDR3 in DNA: TGTGCCACCTCGCCAAAAGCCCTAAAAGAGACCCAGTACCTC.

On this clonotype: Mismatch with germline at one junction end may stem from a read error. The chain combines TRBV11-3 with TRBJ2-1; possible D gene TRBD2, 7 bases. This CDR3 contains 17 residues. Looked up from germline, CDR1 is SGHNT and CDR2 is YENEEA. CDR3 residues: CASSSRGALTMGNEQFF. The CDR3 DNA sequence: TGTGCCAGCAGCTCCCGGGGGGCCCTGACCATGGGCAATGAGCAGTTCTTT. Based on the CDR3 plus reference TRBV11-3 and TRBJ2-1, the full variable domain is EAGVVQSPRYKIIEKKQPVAFWCNPISGHNTLYWYLQNLGQGPELLIRYENEEAVDDSQLPKDRFSAERLKGVDSTLKIQPAELGDSAVYLCASSSRGALTMGNEQFFGPGTRLTVL.

Comment on this clonotype: The junction does not match germline at one end; this may be a read error. The rearrangement joins TRBV28 to TRBJ2-2; a possible D gene is TRBD2 (5 bases). Germline-derived CDR1 and CDR2 are MDHEN and SYDVKM. The CDR3 is 18 residues long. DNA for the CDR3: TGTACCAGCAGTTCGCCGAGTTCGGGGAGCGGCACAACCGGGGAGCTGTTTTTT. Translated, it gives CTSSSPSSGSGTTGELFF.

This chain joins TRBV6-1 and TRBJ2-5, with D tentatively TRBD2 (6 bases). Trimming left V 3 bases short and J 4 bases short, with 18 bases between. This CDR3 comprises 16 residues. Germline V gives CDR1 MNHNS, CDR2 SASEGT. CDR3 region: CASSDLTRVYRETQYF. The CDR3 bases are TGTGCCAGCAGTGACCTGACTAGGGTTTACCGAGAGACCCAGTACTTC.

This clonotype came up many times. The CDR3 spells CASSQTGSGYGYTF. CDR3 nucleotide sequence: TGTGCCAGCAGTCAGACAGGGTCTGGCTATGGCTACACCTTC. This chain connects TRBV6-4 to TRBJ1-2; 7 nucleotides agree with TRBD1. Germline V CDR1 and CDR2: MRHNA, SNTAGT. The V gene end was trimmed by 5 bases and the J gene end by 4 bases; junction bases not matched to a gene: 7. The CDR3 spans 14 residues.